This T cell receptor (beta chain) was found in a study of human T cells and chemical hapten exposure. This clonotype was seen many times. CDR1 is SGHRS and CDR2 is YFSETQ in the germline V gene. The CDR3 spans 14 residues. V was shortened by 6 bases and J by 9 bases, with 19 bases between the two germline ends. TCRdb independently ran MiXCR on the RACE reads; one entry per CDR3 protein. Among tens of thousands of distinct CDR3 sequences listed, around 7% were seen once. Sample time point: pre-sensitization, week 0. Treatment specified: therapeutic diphenylcyclopropenone sensitization with weekly scalp DPC.

The sequence came from a woman aged 25-40 years with alopecia areata. Some clones in this sample may be carry-over from other donors' samples. This sample comprised whole blood, obtained in connection with sensitization to the hapten diphenylcyclopropenone (DPC). J is TRBJ2-1 and V is TRBV5-1; D possibly corresponds to TRBD2 (5 bases). The CDR3 DNA follows: TGCGCCAGCACCCCAAGCGCTGGTGAGGGTGAGCAGTTCTTC. This encodes CASTPSAGEGEQFF.